One sample yielded the 16 T cell receptor beta chains listed below, sequenced in a study of cytomegalovirus exposure and HLA in healthy donors. With 60 Vbeta and 13 Jbeta primers, the PCR was carried out. Clones were read by immunoSEQ multiplex PCR, and TCRdb kept only the in-frame ones, dropping some. This sample yields 75,000 to 95,000 clones, of which 70% to 90% are seen a single time; around 5.6% belongs to the top ten. Material for sequencing was PBMCs. The origin of the receptors is a woman aged 18-29 years in good health and CMV-seropositive.

This chain links TRBV4-1 with TRBJ1-2; no reliable D call. V was trimmed by 2 bases and J by 8 bases, leaving 12 bases between them. Germline CDR1 and CDR2: MGHRA and YSYEKL. CDR3 size: 13 residues. CDR3 in DNA: TGCGCCAGCAGCCAATCTACCGAACGGGGCTACACCTTC. This codes for CASSQSTERGYTF.

The chain carries TRBV4-2 and TRBJ2-7; TRBD2 matches 9 bases. The junction had 5 bases not matched to a gene; V was cut back by 0 bases and J by 2 bases. CDR3 size: 16 residues. CDR1 and CDR2 from the germline V gene are LGHNA and YNFKEQ. CDR3 bases: TGTGCCAGCAGCCAAGAAGGCGCGGGAGGGCCCTACGAGCAGTACTTC. Translating it yields CASSQEGAGGPYEQYF.

The chain couples TRBV7-6 to TRBJ2-5, with TRBD2 matching over 7 bases. This CDR3 contains 17 residues. CDR1 is SGHVS, CDR2 FNYEAQ, per germline. V lost 5 bases and J lost 5; bases outside the gene matches: 17. CDR3 sequence: CASSRQPQAGNGETQYF. For the CDR3, the DNA is TGTGCCAGCAGCCGCCAACCACAAGCGGGGAATGGGGAGACCCAGTACTTC.

This chain joins TRBV2 and TRBJ1-5, with a weak D call TRBD1 (5 bases). The germline V gene encodes CDR1 SNHLY and CDR2 FYNNEI. The CDR3 covers 15 residues. V was pared by 6 bases and J by 2 bases, with 14 bases between. The CDR3 protein is CASSDRGLGNQPQHF. CDR3 coding DNA: TGTGCCAGCAGCGATCGGGGGTTGGGCAATCAGCCCCAGCATTTT.

The chain couples TRBV2 to TRBJ1-2; maybe TRBD1 (6 bases). V lost 4 bases to trimming and J lost 4 bases, with 13 bases between them. Germline CDR1 reads SNHLY; CDR2 reads FYNNEI. The CDR3 sequence is 14 residues long. CDR3 sequence (DNA): TGTGCCAGCAGTGGTCAGGGGCTGTCCTATGGCTACACCTTC. It encodes CASSGQGLSYGYTF.

The count of this clone is one. The sample holds other DNA sequences that translate to the same CDR3. The chain employs TRBV5-1 and TRBJ1-2; 8 positions match TRBD1. V lost 2 bases and J lost 2; bases outside the gene matches: 2. Germline V gene lookup returns CDR1 SGHRS and CDR2 YFSETQ. The CDR3 is 14 residues long. The CDR3, as DNA: TGCGCCAGCAGCTTACGACAGGGGAACTATGGCTACACCTTC. Translated, it gives CASSLRQGNYGYTF. Looking up the rest from reference TRBV5-1 and TRBJ1-2 gives the full variable domain: KAGVTQTPRYLIKTRGQQVTLSCSPISGHRSVSWYQQTPGQGLQFLFEYFSETQRNKGNFPGRFSGRQFSNSRSEMNVSTLELGDSALYLCASSLRQGNYGYTFGSGTRLTVV.

This clone was counted between two and nine times. The CDR3 loop reads CASSLVRESTEAFF. CDR3 coding DNA: TGTGCCAGCAGCTTAGTGCGGGAGAGCACTGAAGCTTTCTTT. The V gene is TRBV7-9, the J gene TRBJ1-1; D not resolved. The germline V gene has CDR1 SEHNR and CDR2 FQNEAQ (reference sequence). The CDR3 is made up of 14 amino acids. V was trimmed by 1 base and J by 4 bases, leaving 10 bases between them.

V usage is TRBV5-1 and J usage is TRBJ2-7; 9 nucleotides line up with TRBD2. The V and J ends lost 4 bases and 0 bases, in that order; junction bases with no gene match: 11. CDR1 is SGHRS, CDR2 YFSETQ, per germline. CDR3 length: 17 residues. This chain's CDR3 is CASSLTPSGEYSYEQYF. As DNA, the CDR3 is TGCGCCAGCAGCCTGACGCCTAGCGGGGAATACTCCTACGAGCAGTACTTC.

The chain is built from TRBV19 and TRBJ1-2, with D unclear. The germline V and J ends were trimmed by 3 bases and 4 bases, with 9 bases remaining between them. The CDR3 is 13 amino acids. From germline, CDR1 is LNHDA and CDR2 SQIVND (reference sequence). The CDR3 sequence is CASSIGGIYGYTF. Here the CDR3 DNA reads TGTGCCAGTAGTATCGGAGGAATCTATGGCTACACCTTC.

The rearrangement uses TRBV6-1 and TRBJ1-5; D not certain. Trimming stripped 9 bases from V and 3 bases from J, with 15 bases between. Germline CDR1 MNHNS, CDR2 SASEGT. CDR3 length equals 14 residues. The chain's CDR3 is CASKSGIDNQPQHF. The DNA for the CDR3 is TGTGCCAGTAAATCGGGTATAGACAATCAGCCCCAGCATTTT.

The chain uses TRBV28 and TRBJ2-7; 16 bases match TRBD2. Germline assignment: CDR1 MDHEN and CDR2 SYDVKM. The CDR3 is made up of 19 amino acids. V lost 5 bases and J lost 5; bases outside the gene matches: 15. CDR3 in amino acids: CASSKPGLAGGPLFDEQYF. CDR3 nucleotides: TGTGCCAGCAGTAAACCGGGACTAGCGGGAGGGCCCCTTTTCGACGAGCAGTACTTC.

V is TRBV4-2 and J is TRBJ2-7; 9 bases map to TRBD2. The CDR3 consists of 16 residues. Germline CDR1 LGHNA, CDR2 YNFKEQ. J gave up 4 bases and V 0 bases, and 7 bases lay outside the gene matches. The CDR3 protein is CASSQEWREGVYEQYF. For the CDR3, the DNA is TGTGCCAGCAGCCAAGAATGGCGGGAGGGGGTTTACGAGCAGTACTTC.

This chain uses TRBV4-1 with TRBJ1-1; possible D gene TRBD1, 5 bases. The CDR3 consists of 16 residues. Germline assignment: CDR1 MGHRA and CDR2 YSYEKL. Trimming pared 1 base from V and 5 bases from J, leaving 17 bases between. The CDR3 region is CASSQGFRAIRTEAFF. The CDR3 coding sequence is TGCGCCAGCAGCCAAGGTTTCAGGGCAATAAGGACTGAAGCTTTCTTT.

This chain joins TRBV5-1 and TRBJ2-4; a possible D gene is TRBD2 (6 bases). This CDR3 has 13 residues. Per germline, CDR1 SGHRS and CDR2 YFSETQ. Between the trimmed V and J ends, which lost 4 bases and 8 bases, there was a span of 13 bases. The CDR3 DNA reads as TGCGCCAGCAGCCCTCCTAGCGAGTACATTCAGTACTTC. It encodes CASSPPSEYIQYF. Full variable domain (rest looked up from reference TRBV5-1 and TRBJ2-4): KAGVTQTPRYLIKTRGQQVTLSCSPISGHRSVSWYQQTPGQGLQFLFEYFSETQRNKGNFPGRFSGRQFSNSRSEMNVSTLELGDSALYLCASSPPSEYIQYFGAGTRLSVL.

The V call is TRBV4-1, the J call TRBJ1-2, with TRBD1 matching over 9 bases. Germline-derived CDR1 and CDR2 are MGHRA and YSYEKL. The CDR3 consists of 15 residues. Losses at the gene ends were 6 bases for V and 2 bases for J; bases not matched to a gene: 7. CDR3 amino acids: CASSTPGQGNYGYTF. CDR3 sequence (DNA): TGCGCCAGCAGTACCCCGGGACAGGGAAACTATGGCTACACCTTC.

The gene calls are TRBV2 and TRBJ2-1; D gene ambiguous. The CDR3 has 13 amino acids. The V gene's germline CDR1 is SNHLY and CDR2 FYNNEI. V was trimmed by 5 bases and J by 8 bases, leaving 13 bases between them. The chain's CDR3 is CASSRISNDEQFF. Here the CDR3 DNA reads TGTGCCAGCAGTAGGATTAGCAACGATGAGCAGTTCTTC.